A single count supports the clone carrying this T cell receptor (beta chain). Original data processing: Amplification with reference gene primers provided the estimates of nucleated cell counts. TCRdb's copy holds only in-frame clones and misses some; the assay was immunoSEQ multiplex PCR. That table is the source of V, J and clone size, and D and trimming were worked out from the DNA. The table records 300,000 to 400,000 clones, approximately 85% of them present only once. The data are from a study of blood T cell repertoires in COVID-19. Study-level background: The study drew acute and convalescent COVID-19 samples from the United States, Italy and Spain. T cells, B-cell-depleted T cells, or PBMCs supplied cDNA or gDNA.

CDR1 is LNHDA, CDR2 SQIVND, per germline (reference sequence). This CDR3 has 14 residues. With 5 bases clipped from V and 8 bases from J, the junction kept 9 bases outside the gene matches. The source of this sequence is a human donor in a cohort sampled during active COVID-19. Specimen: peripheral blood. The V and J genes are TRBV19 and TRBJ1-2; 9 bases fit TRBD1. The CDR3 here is CASSVLQGASGYTF. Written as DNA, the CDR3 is TGTGCCAGTAGTGTCCTACAGGGGGCCTCAGGCTACACCTTC.